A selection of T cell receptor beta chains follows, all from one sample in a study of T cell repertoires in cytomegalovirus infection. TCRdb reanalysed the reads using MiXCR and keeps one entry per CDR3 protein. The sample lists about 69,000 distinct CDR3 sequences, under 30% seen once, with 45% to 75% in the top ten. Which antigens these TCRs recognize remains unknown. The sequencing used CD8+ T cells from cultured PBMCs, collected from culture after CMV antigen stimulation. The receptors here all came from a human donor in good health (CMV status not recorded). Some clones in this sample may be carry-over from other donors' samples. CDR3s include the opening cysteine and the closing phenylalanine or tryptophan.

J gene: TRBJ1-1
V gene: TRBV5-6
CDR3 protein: CASSDRPPWVTEAFF

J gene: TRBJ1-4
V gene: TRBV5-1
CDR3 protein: CASSLGDRGRLTNEKLFF

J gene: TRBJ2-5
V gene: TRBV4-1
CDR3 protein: CASSQVFVGAQETQYF

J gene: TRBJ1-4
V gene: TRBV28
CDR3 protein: CASSSLGATNEKLFF

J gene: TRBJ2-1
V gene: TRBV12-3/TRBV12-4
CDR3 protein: CASSFGTSGYNEQFF

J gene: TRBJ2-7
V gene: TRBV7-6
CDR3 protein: CASSLAGADYEQYF

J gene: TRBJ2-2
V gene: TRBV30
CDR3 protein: CAWSLAGELFF

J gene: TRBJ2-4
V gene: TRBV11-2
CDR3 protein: CASSLELAGAWNIQYF

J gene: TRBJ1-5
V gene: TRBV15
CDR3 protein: CATSRGRRQPQHF

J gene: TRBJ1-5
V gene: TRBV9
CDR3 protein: CASSGGGGVSQPQHF

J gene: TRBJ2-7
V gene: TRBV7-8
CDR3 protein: CASSLAQGTASLSSYEQYF

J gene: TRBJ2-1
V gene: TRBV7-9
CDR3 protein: CASSLEDRDQQDEQFF

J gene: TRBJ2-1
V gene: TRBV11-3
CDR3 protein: CASSFLRNNEQFF

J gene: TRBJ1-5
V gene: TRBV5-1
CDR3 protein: CASSLDTGSNQPQHF

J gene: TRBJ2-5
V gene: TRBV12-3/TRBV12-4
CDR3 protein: CASSLRGVGETQYF

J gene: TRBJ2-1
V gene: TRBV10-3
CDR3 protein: CAIRTADRDNEQFF

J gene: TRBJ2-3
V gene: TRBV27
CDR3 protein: CASSPSPTDTQYF

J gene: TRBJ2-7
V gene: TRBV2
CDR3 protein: CASSDLAGAYEQYF

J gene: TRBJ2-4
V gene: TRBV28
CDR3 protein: CASSWEPSGQGKNIQYF

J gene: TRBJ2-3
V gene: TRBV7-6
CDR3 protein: CASSSGLGTDTQYF

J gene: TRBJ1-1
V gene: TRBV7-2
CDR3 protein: CASSLTGSEAFF

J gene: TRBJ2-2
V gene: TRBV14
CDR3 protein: CASSQLGLAGNTGELFF

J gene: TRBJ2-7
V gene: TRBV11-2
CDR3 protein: CASRIMGLANEQYF

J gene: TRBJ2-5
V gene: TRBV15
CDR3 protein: CATSRDDGEQETQYF

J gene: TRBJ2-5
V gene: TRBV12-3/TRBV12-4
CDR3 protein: CASSPAGSGGETQYF

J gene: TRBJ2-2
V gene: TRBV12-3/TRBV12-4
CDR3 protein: CASSLAIRAGGVATGELFF

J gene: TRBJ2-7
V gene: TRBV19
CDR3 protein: CASSILPGARYEQYF

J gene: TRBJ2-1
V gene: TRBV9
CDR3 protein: CASSVVGSHYNEQFF

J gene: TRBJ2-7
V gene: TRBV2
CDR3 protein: CASSEGTDYDEQYF

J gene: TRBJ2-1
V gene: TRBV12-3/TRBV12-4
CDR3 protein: CASSFGTSAYNEQFF

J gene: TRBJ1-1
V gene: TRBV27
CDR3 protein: CASSLRGRGREAFF

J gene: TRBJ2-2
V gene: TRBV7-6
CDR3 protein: CASSEAGDTGELFF

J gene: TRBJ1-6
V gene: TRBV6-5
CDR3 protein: CASSLTGGADSPLHF

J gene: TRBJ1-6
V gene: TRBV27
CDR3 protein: CASSLDGRGSPLHF

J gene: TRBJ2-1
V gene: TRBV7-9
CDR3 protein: CASSFLPSGGADEQFF

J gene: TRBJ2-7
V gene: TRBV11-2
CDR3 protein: CASSLLVWSGSANSYEQYF

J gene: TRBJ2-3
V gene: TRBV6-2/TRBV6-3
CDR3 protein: CASNPSGGAADTQYF

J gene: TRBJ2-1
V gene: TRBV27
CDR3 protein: CASTITGTGVINEQFF

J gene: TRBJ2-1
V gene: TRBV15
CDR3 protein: CATSSPGQGPGEQFF

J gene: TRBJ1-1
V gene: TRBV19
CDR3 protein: CASTTRDLNTESFF

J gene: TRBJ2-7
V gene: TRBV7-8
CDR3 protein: CASSNTGQGAAYEQYF

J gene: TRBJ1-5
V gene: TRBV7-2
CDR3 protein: CASSRTFASNQPQHF

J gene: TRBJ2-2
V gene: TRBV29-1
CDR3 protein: CSVEDPGTGNTGELFF

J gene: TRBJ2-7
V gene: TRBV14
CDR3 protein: CASSLPNAGNHMDEQYF

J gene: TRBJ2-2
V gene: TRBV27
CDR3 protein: CASSLANTGELFF

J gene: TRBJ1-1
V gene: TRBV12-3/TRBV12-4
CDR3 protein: CASSLLFKDTEAFF

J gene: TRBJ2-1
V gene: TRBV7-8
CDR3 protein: CASSSGGTYNEQFF

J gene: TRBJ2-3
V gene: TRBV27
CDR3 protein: CASSPWGRQGTQYF

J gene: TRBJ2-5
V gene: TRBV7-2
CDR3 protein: CASSPERGGVETQYF

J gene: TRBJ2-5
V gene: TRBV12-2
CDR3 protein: CASRLEVGTSGGFEETQYF

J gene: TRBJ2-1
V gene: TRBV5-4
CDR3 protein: CASSGGTSSISYNEQFF

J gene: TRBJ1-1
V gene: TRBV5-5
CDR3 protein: CASSLSPDTEAFF

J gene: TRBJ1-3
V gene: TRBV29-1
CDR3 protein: CSVEHLGQGGYTIYF

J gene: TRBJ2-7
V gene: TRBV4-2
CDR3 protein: CASSQEYGSYEQYF

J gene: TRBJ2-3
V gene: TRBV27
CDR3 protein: CASSLRPAPRTSTDTQYF

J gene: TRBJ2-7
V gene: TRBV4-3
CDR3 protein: CASRRTGTGRNEQYF

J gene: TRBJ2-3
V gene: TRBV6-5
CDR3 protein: CASSFGADTQYF